These 32 T cell receptor beta chains came from one sample sequenced in a study of human T cells and chemical hapten exposure (TCRdb year 2021). The sample's time point label is to be understood as: patch test 2, 6 weeks after DPC sensitization. The treatment or condition label, read with the paper, signifies: therapeutic diphenylcyclopropenone sensitization with weekly scalp DPC. The library came from RACE. Sequenced on a NextSeq 500. The raw public data were reprocessed by TCRdb itself: fastp quality trimming at Q25, MiXCR clonotype calling, in-frame beta chains only. Every distinct CDR3 protein forms one entry, paired with its most common genes and DNA. Counted in this sample were 65,000 to 95,000 distinct CDR3 sequences; about 6.6% of them appeared once. Jointly, the top ten make up 1% to 1.5% of the sample. This material consisted of whole blood, taken in connection with sensitization to the hapten diphenylcyclopropenone (DPC). The receptors stem from a woman aged 25 to 39 with alopecia areata. Some clones in this sample may be carry-over from other donors' samples.

Many counts were recorded for this clonotype. The V call is TRBV4-2, the J call TRBJ2-3; D unresolved. This CDR3 is built from 16 residues. V dropped 3 bases and J dropped 0 bases, with 13 bases sitting between them. Germline V lookup: CDR1 LGHNA, CDR2 YNFKEQ. CDR3 loop: CASSHPGLASTDTQYF. DNA of the CDR3: TGTGCCAGCAGCCATCCTGGGCTCGCTAGCACAGATACGCAGTATTTT.

This clonotype has ten or more counts. The chain combines TRBV13 with TRBJ1-1; D is unclear. This CDR3 region has 13 residues. V was trimmed by 5 bases and J by 2 bases, leaving 9 bases between them. Per the germline V gene, CDR1 is PRHDT and CDR2 is FYEKMQ (reference sequence). CDR3 nucleotides: TGTGCCAGCAGCCCACACACCAACACTGAAGCTTTCTTT. It translates to CASSPHTNTEAFF.

There are many counts of this clonotype. The chain couples TRBV12-3 or TRBV12-4 to TRBJ1-5; D unresolved. V shed 5 bases and J shed 7 bases, with 9 bases lying between them. There are 12 residues in the CDR3. CDR3 sequence: CASSAQLQPQHF. The DNA for the CDR3 is TGTGCCAGCAGTGCCCAATTGCAGCCCCAGCATTTT.

This clonotype showed up many times. The junction departs from germline at one end; a sequencing error may be responsible. V and J are TRBV14 and TRBJ2-7; TRBD1 matches 10 bases. Germline CDR1 is SGHDN and CDR2 is FVKESK. The CDR3 has 14 residues. Here the CDR3 DNA reads TGTGCCAGCAGCCCCGGGACAGGGGCCTACGGGCAGTACTTC. It codes for CASSPGTGAYGQYF.

This clonotype was counted at least ten times. The chain joins TRBV13 to TRBJ2-2; D not resolved. The CDR3 contains 16 residues. Germline V gene lookup returns CDR1 PRHDT and CDR2 FYEKMQ (reference sequence). The V end was cut by 5 bases, the J end by 6 bases, with 19 bases between. CDR3 loop: CASSLRTEVGPGELFF. DNA of the CDR3: TGTGCCAGCAGCCTACGGACCGAGGTCGGTCCCGGGGAGCTGTTTTTT.

This clonotype was found many times. The gene calls are TRBV21-1 and TRBJ1-2; TRBD1 is the table's D call and was not checked against the DNA. TRBV21-1 is a recognized pseudogene. The CDR3 covers 16 residues. CDR3 in amino acids: CASSKALGTGNYGYTF. CDR3 DNA: TGTGCCAGCAGCAAAGCGCTAGGTACAGGCAACTATGGCTACACCTTC.

This clonotype showed up many times. The chain is built from TRBV14 and TRBJ2-1, with D unclear. CDR1 is SGHDN, CDR2 FVKESK, per germline. V lost 0 bases, J lost 4 bases, and 7 bases lay in between. This CDR3 is 14 amino acids long. The CDR3 protein is CASSQDLDYNEQFF. CDR3 in DNA: TGTGCCAGCAGCCAAGATTTGGATTACAATGAGCAGTTCTTC.

This clonotype was seen only a few times. This chain connects TRBV6-2 or TRBV6-3 to TRBJ2-3, with 9 bases identical to TRBD2. The CDR3 sequence is 16 residues long. The J segment lost 2 bases and the V segment lost 5 bases, leaving 8 bases of the junction unmatched. CDR1 is MNHEY and CDR2 is SVGEGT in the germline V gene. The CDR3: CASSRTLAGPTDTQYF. The CDR3 DNA is TGTGCCAGCAGTCGAACTCTAGCGGGACCCACAGATACGCAGTATTTT.

The sample holds many counts of this clonotype. The V gene is TRBV27, the J gene TRBJ1-6; 7 bases fit TRBD1. CDR1 MNHEY and CDR2 SMNVEV come from the germline V gene (reference sequence). There are 17 residues in the CDR3. J lost 10 bases, V lost 4 bases, and 16 bases had no gene match. The CDR3 sequence: CASSWGGQPGFGSPLHF. As DNA, the CDR3 is TGTGCCAGCAGTTGGGGGGGACAGCCGGGATTTGGATCACCCCTCCACTTT.

This clonotype was seen at least ten times. One junction end disagrees with the germline gene, perhaps due to a read error. The rearrangement joins TRBV2 to TRBJ2-3; D possibly corresponds to TRBD1 (7 bases). Germline values: CDR1 SNHLY, CDR2 FYNNEI. CDR3 length equals 15 residues. The CDR3 loop is CASSLQGRSTNTQYF. CDR3 nucleotides: TGTGCCAGCAGTCTACAGGGGAGGTCCACAAATACGCAGTATTTT.

This clonotype was found many times. The chain recombines TRBV30 with TRBJ1-2; tentative D call: TRBD1 (5 bases). Germline CDR1 and CDR2: GTSNPN and SVGIG (reference sequence). With 2 bases removed from V and 6 bases from J, the gap between germline ends came to 16 bases. This CDR3 comprises 14 residues. CDR3 coding DNA: TGTGCCTGGAGTTTCGTGGCCGGGGGACATGGCTACACCTTC. Its protein product is CAWSFVAGGHGYTF.

The table lists this clonotype with a few counts. CDR3 region: CASSSPYTTTANYGYTF. In nucleotides, the CDR3 is TGTGCCAGCAGCTCTCCTTATACGACAACAGCTAACTATGGCTACACCTTC. The gene calls are TRBV5-5 and TRBJ1-2; D unclear. V was cut by 3 bases and J by 0 bases, with 18 bases left in between. The germline V gene encodes CDR1 SGHKS and CDR2 YYEKEE (reference sequence). The CDR3 is 17 amino acids.

This clonotype appeared many times. The chain joins TRBV5-1 to TRBJ2-1; a weak D match, TRBD1 (6 bases). Germline CDR1 SGHRS, CDR2 YFSETQ. Trimming cost V 1 base and J 6 bases, with 14 bases left between them. This CDR3 spans 15 amino acids. As DNA, the CDR3 is TGCGCCAGCAGCTTGACGGTACAGGGTGGCAATGAGCAGTTCTTC. This codes for CASSLTVQGGNEQFF.

This clonotype has a count of ten or more. The chain employs TRBV7-6 and TRBJ1-3; no clear D. Germline V gives CDR1 SGHVS, CDR2 FNYEAQ. The CDR3 totals 15 residues. With 3 bases removed from V and 0 bases from J, the gap between germline ends came to 9 bases. CDR3 in amino acids: CASSLYSSSGNTIYF. CDR3 bases: TGTGCCAGCAGCTTGTACAGTTCCTCTGGAAACACCATATATTTT.

This clonotype came up many times. This chain uses TRBV7-2 with TRBJ2-5, with 10 bases fitting TRBD2. This CDR3 has 15 amino acids. The V segment lost 5 bases and the J segment 3 bases; nucleotides outside the gene matches: 6. Germline V gene sequence: CDR1 SGHTA, CDR2 FQGNSA. The CDR3 nucleotides are TGTGCCAGCAGCCCGGGACTAGCGAACAAAGAGACCCAGTACTTC. The encoded protein is CASSPGLANKETQYF.

The sample holds many counts of this clonotype. CDR3 sequence: CAISRENTDTQYF. In DNA form, the CDR3 reads TGTGCCATCAGTCGAGAGAACACAGATACGCAGTATTTT. J is TRBJ2-3 and V is TRBV10-3; D is undetermined. V shed 5 bases and J shed 2 bases, with 8 bases lying between them. The length of the CDR3 is 13 residues. The germline gives CDR1 ENHRY, CDR2 SYGVKD.

This clonotype was counted at least ten times. V gene TRBV5-1 combines with J gene TRBJ2-1, with 11 bases fitting TRBD1. This CDR3 has 15 residues. From germline, CDR1 is SGHRS and CDR2 YFSETQ. Trimming removed 4 bases from V and 6 bases from J; junction bases left unmatched: 6. This CDR3 reads CASSVAGQGVNEQFF. DNA of the CDR3: TGCGCCAGCAGCGTAGCGGGACAGGGGGTCAATGAGCAGTTCTTC.

This chain uses TRBV7-2 with TRBJ2-3; D is unclear. Germline V gene data show CDR1 as SGHTA and CDR2 as FQGNSA. The CDR3 has 13 amino acids. Between the trimmed V and J ends, which lost 1 base and 3 bases, there was a span of 5 bases. The CDR3, as DNA: TGTGCCAGCAGCTTAGATCAGACAGATACGCAGTATTTT. The encoded protein is CASSLDQTDTQYF.

This clonotype has more than one count but fewer than ten. This sequence joins TRBV6-1 and TRBJ1-2; D is ambiguous. Germline lookup yields CDR1 MNHNS and CDR2 SASEGT. Trimming pared 0 bases from V and 3 bases from J, leaving 11 bases between. The length of the CDR3 is 15 residues. The CDR3 nucleotides are TGTGCCAGCAGTGAAGCAACGGCTGCCCACTATGGCTACACCTTC. This translates into CASSEATAAHYGYTF.

This clonotype was counted ten times or more. At one end the junction does not follow the germline gene, possibly because of a read error. DNA of the CDR3: TGTGCTAGTGGTTGGGGACTAGCGGGGGGGTCCGACTTC. The encoded protein is CASGWGLAGGSDF. The rearrangement links TRBV12-5 to TRBJ2-7; TRBD2 aligns across 16 bases. CDR1 is LGHNT, CDR2 FRNRAP, per germline. The CDR3 has 13 amino acids.

The rearrangement joins TRBV3-1 to TRBJ1-5; D gene ambiguous. The germline gives CDR1 LGHDT, CDR2 YNNKEL (reference sequence). The CDR3 runs to 13 residues. The V end lost 4 bases, the J end lost 4 bases, and 8 bases lay between the germline ends. The CDR3 sequence is CASSPLGNQPQHF. The CDR3 bases are TGTGCCAGCAGCCCCCTGGGGAATCAGCCCCAGCATTTT.

The rearrangement joins TRBV5-1 to TRBJ2-5; 14 bases map to TRBD2. This CDR3 has 15 residues. Trimming took 3 bases from V and 9 from J; bases not matched to a gene: 7. Germline assignment: CDR1 SGHRS and CDR2 YFSETQ. The CDR3 spells CASSSGLAGAKAQYF. The CDR3 region has the DNA TGCGCCAGCAGCTCGGGACTAGCGGGGGCGAAAGCCCAGTACTTC.

V is TRBV5-1 and J is TRBJ2-7, with D possibly being TRBD2 (5 bases). The CDR3 is 15 amino acids. Trimming left V 4 bases short and J 7 bases short, with 21 bases between. Germline values: CDR1 SGHRS, CDR2 YFSETQ. The DNA for the CDR3 is TGCGCCAGCAGCGCTACCGGAGACCCTACGGGGGAGCAGTACTTC. This encodes CASSATGDPTGEQYF.

This clonotype was found many times. V and J are TRBV9 and TRBJ1-3; D gene unclear. The V and J ends lost 4 bases and 0 bases respectively, with 8 bases between them. This CDR3 is built from 14 residues. Germline V gives CDR1 SGDLS, CDR2 YYNGEE. The CDR3 loop is CASSSIPSGNTIYF. CDR3 bases: TGTGCCAGCAGCAGCATCCCCTCTGGAAACACCATATATTTT.

This clonotype appeared many times. The chain combines TRBV12-3 or TRBV12-4 with TRBJ1-5, with TRBD1 matching 9 bases. V lost 6 bases to trimming and J lost 5 bases; unmatched junction nucleotides: 5. This CDR3 spans 14 amino acids. CDR3 region: CASRMGQGYQPQHF. CDR3 nucleotide sequence: TGTGCCAGCAGGATGGGACAGGGTTATCAGCCCCAGCATTTT.

In this sample, this clonotype turned up many times. The chain carries TRBV2 and TRBJ1-5; D not certain. Looked up from germline, CDR1 is SNHLY and CDR2 is FYNNEI. This CDR3 has 13 residues. V was cut by 5 bases and J by 7 bases, with 12 bases left in between. The CDR3 nucleotides are TGTGCCAGCAGTTCTGGGGTTGGGCAGCCCCAGCATTTT. The encoded protein is CASSSGVGQPQHF. The full variable domain, with the rest looked up from reference TRBV2 and TRBJ1-5, is EPEVTQTPSHQVTQMGQEVILRCVPISNHLYFYWYRQILGQKVEFLVSFYNNEISEKSEIFDDQFSVERPDGSNFTLKIRSTKLEDSAMYFCASSSGVGQPQHFGDGTRLSIL.

This chain uses TRBV7-2 with TRBJ2-3; 16 bases are a match to TRBD2. This CDR3 spans 19 amino acids. Germline V gene sequence: CDR1 SGHTA, CDR2 FQGNSA. V trimming: 7 bases; J trimming: 3 bases; junction bases outside the gene matches: 13. The CDR3 DNA reads TGTGCCAGCACCCAGGGGACTAGCGGGGGGGCCAAATGGACAGATACGCAGTATTTT. Translated, it gives CASTQGTSGGAKWTDTQYF.

This clonotype was found a few times. The chain recombines TRBV7-9 with TRBJ2-3, with D possibly TRBD1 on 6 matching bases. Germline CDR1 SEHNR, CDR2 FQNEAQ (reference sequence). Trimming cost V 5 bases and J 0 bases, with 12 bases left between them. The CDR3 is 15 residues long. The CDR3 nucleotides read TGTGCCAGCAGCCGGAACGGACAGAGCACAGATACGCAGTATTTT. Residues: CASSRNGQSTDTQYF.

This clonotype was observed a few times. This chain joins TRBV18 and TRBJ2-6, with D unclear. Trimming pared 3 bases from V and 0 bases from J, leaving 3 bases between. CDR3 length: 14 amino acids. CDR1 KGHSH and CDR2 LQKENI come from the germline V gene. The CDR3 spells CASSPISGANVLTF. In nucleotides, the CDR3 is TGTGCCAGCTCACCGATCTCTGGGGCCAACGTCCTGACTTTC.

Many counts were recorded for this clonotype. The chain recombines TRBV9 with TRBJ1-5; D is uncertain. Trimming pared 0 bases from V and 5 bases from J, leaving 6 bases between. CDR3 length: 13 residues. Germline V gene lookup returns CDR1 SGDLS and CDR2 YYNGEE. Here the CDR3 reads CASSVDGDQPQHF. The CDR3, as DNA: TGTGCCAGCAGCGTAGACGGCGATCAGCCCCAGCATTTT.

CDR3 sequence reads: CASRVINQPQHF. The DNA of the CDR3 is TGTGCCAGCCGAGTCATCAATCAGCCCCAGCATTTT. J is TRBJ1-5 and V is TRBV6-6; no clear D gene. Germline CDR1 reads MNHNY; CDR2 reads SVGAGI (reference sequence). The CDR3 contains 12 residues. V dropped 8 bases and J dropped 3 bases, with 8 bases sitting between them.

The V and J genes are TRBV19 and TRBJ1-5, with a tentative D call TRBD1 (6 bases). The CDR3 extends over 15 amino acids. The V end was cut by 3 bases, the J end by 5 bases, with 14 bases between. Germline V CDR1 and CDR2: LNHDA, SQIVND (reference sequence). CDR3 amino acids: CASSITPDRYQPQHF. In nucleotides, the CDR3 is TGTGCCAGTAGTATTACCCCGGACAGATATCAGCCCCAGCATTTT.